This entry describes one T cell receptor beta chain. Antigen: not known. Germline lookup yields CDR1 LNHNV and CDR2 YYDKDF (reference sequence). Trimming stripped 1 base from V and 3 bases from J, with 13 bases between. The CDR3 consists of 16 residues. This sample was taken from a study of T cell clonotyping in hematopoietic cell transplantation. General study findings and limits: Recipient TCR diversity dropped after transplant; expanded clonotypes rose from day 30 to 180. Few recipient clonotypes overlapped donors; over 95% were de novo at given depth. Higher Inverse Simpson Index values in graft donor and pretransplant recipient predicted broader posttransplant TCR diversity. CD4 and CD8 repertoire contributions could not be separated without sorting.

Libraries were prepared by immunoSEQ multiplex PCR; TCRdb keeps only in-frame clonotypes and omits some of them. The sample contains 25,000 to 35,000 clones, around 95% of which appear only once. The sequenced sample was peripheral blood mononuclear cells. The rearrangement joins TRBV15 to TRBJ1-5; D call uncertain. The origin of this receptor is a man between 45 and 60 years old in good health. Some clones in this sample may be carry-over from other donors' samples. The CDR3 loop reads CATSRAGQALNQPQHF. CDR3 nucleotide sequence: TGTGCCACCAGCAGAGCGGGTCAGGCCCTCAATCAGCCCCAGCATTTT.